A single sample is the source of the 31 T cell receptor beta chains below, sequenced in a study of shared clonotypes between healthy human individuals. TCRdb's copy holds only in-frame clones and misses some; the assay was immunoSEQ multiplex PCR. The sample lists approximately 2.4 million clones; approximately 96% were seen once. The sequenced material came from naive CD4+ T cells sorted from blood. Described subset: CD45RA+ positively selected. Every receptor here comes from a man younger than 35 in good health.

The chain carries TRBV5-4 and TRBJ1-4; D not certain. Germline V gives CDR1 SGHNT, CDR2 YYREEE (reference sequence). Trimming took 4 bases from V and 8 from J, leaving 15 bases between them. The CDR3 length is 14 residues. The CDR3 sequence is CASSPLPSGEKLFF. As DNA, the CDR3 is TGTGCCAGCAGCCCACTCCCTTCGGGAGAAAAACTGTTTTTT.

Concerning this clone itself: Other DNA sequences in the same sample also yield this CDR3. The chain joins TRBV29-1 to TRBJ2-7; D possibly corresponds to TRBD2 (5 bases). The V and J ends lost 4 bases and 4 bases respectively, with 8 bases between them. The CDR3 covers 11 residues. Per germline, CDR1 SQVTM and CDR2 ANQGSEA. CDR3 coding DNA: TGCAGCGTTGGGGAGAGTTACGAGCAGTACTTC. Amino acid sequence: CSVGESYEQYF.

The rearrangement links TRBV7-2 to TRBJ2-7; 11 positions agree with TRBD2. The CDR3 runs 16 residues. J was trimmed by 2 bases and V by 0 bases; bases with no gene match: 3. Germline V lookup: CDR1 SGHTA, CDR2 FQGNSA. The CDR3 loop reads CASSLAPGLAAYEQYF. Written as DNA, the CDR3 is TGTGCCAGCAGCTTAGCGCCGGGACTAGCGGCCTACGAGCAGTACTTC.

V usage is TRBV11-1 and J usage is TRBJ2-7; D may be TRBD2 (6 bases). The CDR3 spans 15 residues. Trimming took off 1 base at V and 1 base at J, with 11 bases between the two ends. CDR1 is SGHAT, CDR2 FQDESV, per germline (reference sequence). In DNA form, the CDR3 reads TGTGCCAGCAGCTTAGTGGAGGGAAAATCCTACGAGCAGTACTTC. This encodes CASSLVEGKSYEQYF.

The chain has TRBV13 and TRBJ2-1; 15 bases map to TRBD2. Germline V lookup: CDR1 PRHDT, CDR2 FYEKMQ (reference sequence). With V trimmed by 3 bases and J by 9 bases, 6 bases remained unmatched. The CDR3 is made up of 16 amino acids. CDR3 bases: TGTGCCAGCAGCTTTCGGACTAGCGGGGGGGCAAGTGAGCAGTTCTTC. It encodes CASSFRTSGGASEQFF.

The chain is built from TRBV5-1 and TRBJ2-7; D unclear. Germline lookup yields CDR1 SGHRS and CDR2 YFSETQ. The CDR3 is made up of 14 amino acids. V was cut by 1 base and J by 1 base, with 9 bases left in between. The CDR3, as DNA: TGCGCCAGCAGCTTGTGGGTGGGGTCCTACGAGCAGTACTTC. This sequence encodes CASSLWVGSYEQYF.

With regard to this clone: The same CDR3 arises from other DNA sequences in this sample as well. The V call is TRBV28, the J call TRBJ1-2; tentative D call: TRBD1 (6 bases). The CDR3 extends over 12 amino acids. Per germline, CDR1 MDHEN and CDR2 SYDVKM. V shed 1 base and J shed 8 bases, with 8 bases lying between them. CDR3 DNA sequence: TGTGCCAGCAGTTTATATCAGGGGGGCTACACCTTC. It translates to CASSLYQGGYTF.

J is TRBJ2-1 and V is TRBV7-2; D gene unclear. The CDR3 is made up of 16 amino acids. CDR1 is SGHTA, CDR2 FQGNSA, per germline. Trimming took off 4 bases at V and 6 bases at J, with 19 bases between the two ends. The DNA for the CDR3 is TGTGCCAGCAGCTCCAAGCCGGGCCCTTACCTCAATGAGCAGTTCTTC. Protein product: CASSSKPGPYLNEQFF.

V is TRBV6-1 and J is TRBJ1-5, with TRBD1 matching 10 bases. The germline CDR1 and CDR2 sequences are MNHNS and SASEGT. With V trimmed by 6 bases and J by 7 bases, 9 bases remained unmatched. This CDR3 spans 15 amino acids. The CDR3 DNA reads as TGTGCCAGCAGCAACCTGGGACAGGGGCGCCAGCCCCAGCATTTT. It is translated as CASSNLGQGRQPQHF.

This clone was detected only a few times. This chain joins TRBV5-1 and TRBJ1-1; TRBD1 is a possible D gene (5 bases). With 0 bases removed from V and 1 base from J, the gap between germline ends came to 7 bases. Germline assignment: CDR1 SGHRS and CDR2 YFSETQ. The CDR3 has 14 residues. DNA of the CDR3: TGCGCCAGCAGCTTGGGGACAACGAACACTGAAGCTTTCTTT. As protein: CASSLGTTNTEAFF. The full variable domain, with the rest looked up from reference TRBV5-1 and TRBJ1-1, is KAGVTQTPRYLIKTRGQQVTLSCSPISGHRSVSWYQQTPGQGLQFLFEYFSETQRNKGNFPGRFSGRQFSNSRSEMNVSTLELGDSALYLCASSLGTTNTEAFFGQGTRLTVV.

V usage is TRBV30 and J usage is TRBJ2-1, with D unclear. V lost 8 bases and J 6 bases, leaving 14 bases between the germline ends. Germline values: CDR1 GTSNPN, CDR2 SVGIG (reference sequence). The CDR3 sequence is 12 residues long. The CDR3 sequence: CAHRSESNEQFF. Here the CDR3 DNA reads TGTGCCCATCGGTCCGAAAGCAATGAGCAGTTCTTC. Looking up the rest from reference TRBV30 and TRBJ2-1 gives the full variable domain: SQTIHQWPATLVQPVGSPLSLECTVEGTSNPNLYWYRQAAGRGLQLLFYSVGIGQISSEVPQNLSASRPQDRQFILSSKKLLLSDSGFYLCAHRSESNEQFFGPGTRLTVL.

The chain recombines TRBV5-1 with TRBJ2-3, with 8 bases fitting TRBD2. The junction had 9 bases not matched to a gene; V was cut back by 2 bases and J by 7 bases. Germline V gene lookup returns CDR1 SGHRS and CDR2 YFSETQ. The CDR3 loop spans 15 amino acids. CDR3 DNA: TGCGCCAGCAGCTTCTTACTAGCGGAACCAAATACGCAGTATTTT. Translated, it gives CASSFLLAEPNTQYF.

The J gene is TRBJ2-7, the V gene TRBV7-2; TRBD2 aligns across 11 bases. Unmatched junction bases numbered 4, after V lost 5 bases and J lost 4 bases. The CDR3 is 14 residues long. CDR1 SGHTA and CDR2 FQGNSA come from the germline V gene. The CDR3 nucleotides are TGTGCCAGCAGCCAGACTAGCGGGATATACGAGCAGTACTTC. It yields the protein CASSQTSGIYEQYF.

This clone was detected only once. The V gene is TRBV9, the J gene TRBJ2-3; 11 nucleotides line up with TRBD2. CDR1 SGDLS and CDR2 YYNGEE come from the germline V gene. The CDR3 has 16 residues. J lost 5 bases, V lost 0 bases, and 5 bases had no gene match. CDR3 protein: CASSVGGLAGQDTQYF. The CDR3 region has the DNA TGTGCCAGCAGCGTAGGCGGACTAGCGGGCCAAGATACGCAGTATTTT. Full variable domain (rest looked up from reference TRBV9 and TRBJ2-3): DSGVTQTPKHLITATGQRVTLRCSPRSGDLSVYWYQQSLDQGLQFLIQYYNGEERAKGNILERFSAQQFPDLHSELNLSSLELGDSALYFCASSVGGLAGQDTQYFGPGTRLTVL.

V usage is TRBV11-1 and J usage is TRBJ2-1; D ambiguous. Germline V lookup: CDR1 SGHAT, CDR2 FQDESV (reference sequence). The V gene lost 2 bases and the J gene lost 5 bases, with 7 bases spanning the gap. The CDR3 has 13 amino acids. CDR3 sequence (DNA): TGTGCCAGCAGCTTAAGACGGGACAATGAGCAGTTCTTC. Translation: CASSLRRDNEQFF.

In the case of this clone: This sample also contains other DNA sequences that code for the same CDR3. The rearrangement links TRBV30 to TRBJ2-7, with a tentative D call TRBD2 (6 bases). The germline gives CDR1 GTSNPN, CDR2 SVGIG (reference sequence). V was pared by 4 bases and J by 1 base, with 8 bases between. CDR3 length: 12 amino acids. The CDR3 coding sequence is TGTGCCTGGAACGGGGGTTCCTACGAGCAGTACTTC. This sequence encodes CAWNGGSYEQYF.

V usage is TRBV20-1 and J usage is TRBJ1-2; no reliable D call. The CDR3 loop spans 11 amino acids. CDR1 is DFQATT, CDR2 SNEGSKA, per germline (reference sequence). Trimming shortened V by 0 bases and J by 6 bases, and 5 bases separated the two germline ends. The CDR3 nucleotides are TGCAGTGCTAGAGATAGACATGGCTACACCTTC. It encodes CSARDRHGYTF.

J is TRBJ1-2 and V is TRBV5-1; 7 bases are a match to TRBD1. J was trimmed by 2 bases and V by 0 bases; bases with no gene match: 10. Germline V gene lookup returns CDR1 SGHRS and CDR2 YFSETQ. The CDR3 has 17 residues. In nucleotides, the CDR3 is TGCGCCAGCAGCTTGGCCTTAGGCGCAGGGGGAAACTATGGCTACACCTTC. This encodes CASSLALGAGGNYGYTF.

This clone was counted a single time. Within the sample, other DNA sequences also encode this same CDR3. CDR3 in amino acids: CASSNQGGNTEAFF. In DNA, the CDR3 is TGTGCCAGTAGTAACCAGGGCGGGAACACTGAAGCTTTCTTT. This chain uses TRBV19 with TRBJ1-1; possibly TRBD1 for D (5 bases). CDR3 size: 14 residues. The V and J ends lost 4 bases and 1 base respectively, with 10 bases between them. The germline V gene encodes CDR1 LNHDA and CDR2 SQIVND (reference sequence). The full variable domain, rest sourced from reference TRBV19 and TRBJ1-1, is DGGITQSPKYLFRKEGQNVTLSCEQNLNHDAMYWYRQDPGQGLRLIYYSQIVNDFQKGDIAEGYSVSREKKESFPLTVTSAQKNPTAFYLCASSNQGGNTEAFFGQGTRLTVV.

This chain links TRBV10-3 with TRBJ2-1; TRBD1 is a possible D gene (6 bases). Trimming shortened V by 4 bases and J by 2 bases, and 9 bases separated the two germline ends. The CDR3 covers 14 residues. Germline lookup yields CDR1 ENHRY and CDR2 SYGVKD. For the CDR3, the DNA is TGTGCCATCAGTGCTGGGGGCACCTACAATGAGCAGTTCTTC. Translation gives CAISAGGTYNEQFF.

About this clone itself: Other DNA variants within this sample encode the same CDR3. V and J are TRBV7-8 and TRBJ2-7; D remains ambiguous. This CDR3 region has 13 residues. V was shortened by 0 bases and J by 4 bases, with 7 bases between the two germline ends. CDR1 and CDR2 (germline): SGHVS, FQNEAQ. The CDR3 region is CASSLALSYEQYF. The DNA for the CDR3 is TGTGCCAGCAGCTTAGCGCTCTCGTACGAGCAGTACTTC.

A note on this clone: The junction does not match germline at one end; this may be a read error. The chain is built from TRBV7-7 and TRBJ2-2; D is possibly TRBD2 (5 bases). Per the germline V gene, CDR1 is SSHAT and CDR2 is FNYEAQ (reference sequence). CDR3 length: 14 residues. Here the CDR3 DNA reads TGTGCTAGCAGCTTTCGGGAAAACACCGGGGAGCTGTTTTTT. It specifies CASSFRENTGELFF.

The genes are TRBV27 and TRBJ2-5; D may be TRBD2 (5 bases). CDR3 length equals 14 residues. V was shortened by 5 bases and J by 2 bases, with 12 bases between the two germline ends. Germline loops: CDR1 MNHEY, CDR2 SMNVEV (reference sequence). CDR3 DNA sequence: TGTGCCAGCAGTCCCCGGGAAGGGCAAGAGACCCAGTACTTC. Its protein is CASSPREGQETQYF.

This clone was recorded once. The chain employs TRBV5-1 and TRBJ2-1, with 11 bases aligning to TRBD2. Trimming took 4 bases from V and 4 from J; bases not matched to a gene: 4. From germline, CDR1 is SGHRS and CDR2 YFSETQ. This CDR3 region has 15 residues. CDR3 loop: CASSRGTSGYNEQFF. The DNA for the CDR3 is TGCGCCAGCAGCCGCGGGACTAGCGGATACAATGAGCAGTTCTTC. The complete variable domain, with remaining parts taken from reference TRBV5-1 and TRBJ2-1, reads KAGVTQTPRYLIKTRGQQVTLSCSPISGHRSVSWYQQTPGQGLQFLFEYFSETQRNKGNFPGRFSGRQFSNSRSEMNVSTLELGDSALYLCASSRGTSGYNEQFFGPGTRLTVL.

About this clone: The sample contains more than one DNA sequence encoding this CDR3. The chain has TRBV5-1 and TRBJ2-5; D gene uncertain. The CDR3 consists of 13 residues. Germline CDR1 and CDR2: SGHRS and YFSETQ. V was cut by 2 bases and J by 4 bases, with 9 bases left in between. The CDR3 DNA is TGCGCCAGCAGCTTAGGGTTGCGAGAGACCCAGTACTTC. Its translation is CASSLGLRETQYF.

The table lists this clone with a count of one. The rearrangement joins TRBV29-1 to TRBJ2-3; D is unclear. There are 15 residues in the CDR3. Per the germline V gene, CDR1 is SQVTM and CDR2 is ANQGSEA. The V end lost 3 bases, the J end lost 4 bases, and 17 bases lay between the germline ends. For the CDR3, the DNA is TGCAGCGTTGATCATCCTAGGGCAATCCCAGATACGCAGTATTTT. It specifies CSVDHPRAIPDTQYF.

Notes on this clone: Other DNA sequences in the sample encode the same CDR3. The V call is TRBV27, the J call TRBJ1-1, with 9 positions matching TRBD1. The CDR3 is 15 residues long. V dropped 3 bases and J dropped 0; count of bases not matched to a gene: 2. The V gene's germline CDR1 is MNHEY and CDR2 SMNVEV (reference sequence). Here the CDR3 reads CASSFRDRVNTEAFF. DNA of the CDR3: TGTGCCAGCAGTTTCCGGGACAGGGTGAACACTGAAGCTTTCTTT.

This chain links TRBV5-1 with TRBJ2-2; 12 bases line up with TRBD1. J lost 3 bases, V lost 4 bases, and 10 bases had no gene match. The germline CDR1 and CDR2 sequences are SGHRS and YFSETQ. This CDR3 comprises 18 residues. The CDR3 spells CASSRDRGQVGDTGELFF. The CDR3 nucleotides are TGCGCCAGCAGCAGGGACAGGGGGCAAGTAGGTGACACCGGGGAGCTGTTTTTT.

This clone was seen a handful of times. The chain carries TRBV5-1 and TRBJ1-2; D is perhaps TRBD1 (6 bases). CDR1 is SGHRS and CDR2 is YFSETQ in the germline V gene. V was pared by 4 bases and J by 5 bases, with 18 bases between. This CDR3 is 15 amino acids long. CDR3 sequence reads: CASSPTDSLGYGYTF. The DNA of the CDR3 is TGCGCCAGCAGCCCCACGGACAGTTTAGGGTATGGCTACACCTTC.

The chain couples TRBV28 to TRBJ1-2, with TRBD1 matching over 7 bases. The CDR3 spans 12 residues. Trimming removed 5 bases from V and 8 bases from J; junction bases left unmatched: 5. CDR1 is MDHEN, CDR2 SYDVKM, per germline. The CDR3 nucleotides are TGTGCCAGCAGTGCGAACAGGGGCGGCTACACCTTC. Its protein is CASSANRGGYTF.

The chain uses TRBV28 and TRBJ1-4; the match to TRBD1 covers 8 bases. V dropped 2 bases and J dropped 3; count of bases not matched to a gene: 2. The length of the CDR3 is 15 residues. The germline CDR1 and CDR2 sequences are MDHEN and SYDVKM. For the CDR3, the DNA is TGTGCCAGCAGTTTACAGGGGGCTGCTAATGAAAAACTGTTTTTT. It is translated as CASSLQGAANEKLFF.